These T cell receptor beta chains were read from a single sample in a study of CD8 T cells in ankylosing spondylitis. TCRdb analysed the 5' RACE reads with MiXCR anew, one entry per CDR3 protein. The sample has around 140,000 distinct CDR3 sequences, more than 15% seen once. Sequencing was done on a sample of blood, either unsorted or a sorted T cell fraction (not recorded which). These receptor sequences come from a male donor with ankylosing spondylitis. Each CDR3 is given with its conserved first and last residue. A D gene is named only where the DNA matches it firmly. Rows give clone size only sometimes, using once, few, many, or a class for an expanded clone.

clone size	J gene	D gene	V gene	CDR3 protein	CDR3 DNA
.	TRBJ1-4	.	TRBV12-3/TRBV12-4	CASSFADSLNEKLFF	TGTGCCAGCAGTTTTGCCGACAGCCTTAATGAAAAACTGTTTTTT
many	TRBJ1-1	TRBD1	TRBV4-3	CASSQATGTGGTEAFF	TGCGCCAGCAGCCAAGCCACCGGGACAGGGGGAACTGAAGCTTTCTTT
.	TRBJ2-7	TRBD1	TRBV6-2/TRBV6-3	CASSYGTGEIYEQYF	TGTGCCAGCAGTTACGGGACAGGGGAAATCTACGAGCAGTACTTC
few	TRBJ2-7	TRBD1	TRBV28	CASSPRDRVSGFPYEQYF	TGTGCCAGCAGTCCCCGGGACAGGGTTAGCGGGTTCCCCTACGAGCAGTACTTC
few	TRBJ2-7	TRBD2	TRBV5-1	CASSITSGSWYEQYF	TGCGCCAGCAGCATCACTAGCGGGAGTTGGTACGAGCAGTACTTC
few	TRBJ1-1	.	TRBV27	CASQRGSSGPNTEAFF	TGTGCCAGCCAGCGGGGGAGTTCGGGACCGAACACTGAAGCTTTCTTT
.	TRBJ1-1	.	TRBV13	CASSLDRAEAFF	TGTGCCAGCAGCTTAGATCGGGCTGAAGCTTTCTTT
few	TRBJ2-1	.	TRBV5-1	CASSLGALEQFF	TGCGCCAGCAGCTTGGGCGCTCTCGAGCAGTTCTTC
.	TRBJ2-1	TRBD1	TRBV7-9	CASSELSGGTSYNEQFF	TGTGCCAGCAGCGAATTATCAGGGGGCACCTCATACAATGAGCAGTTCTTC
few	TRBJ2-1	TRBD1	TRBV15	CATSRVLTGAWGNEQFF	TGTGCCACCAGCAGAGTACTGACAGGGGCATGGGGCAATGAGCAGTTCTTC
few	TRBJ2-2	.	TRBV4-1	CASSQAGSDTGELFF	TGCGCCAGCAGCCAAGCCGGCTCAGACACCGGGGAGCTGTTTTTT
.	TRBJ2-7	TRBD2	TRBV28	CASSLETSGLSSYEQYF	TGTGCCAGCAGTTTGGAGACTAGCGGGTTGAGCTCCTACGAGCAGTACTTC
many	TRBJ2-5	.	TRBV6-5	CASSYSRGLETQYF	TGTGCCAGCAGTTACTCGAGGGGTCTGGAGACCCAGTACTTC
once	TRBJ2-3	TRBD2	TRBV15	CATRELAEFTDTQYF	TGTGCCACCAGGGAACTAGCGGAGTTCACAGATACGCAGTATTTT
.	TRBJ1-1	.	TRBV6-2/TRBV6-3	CASSYRLNTEAFF	TGTGCCAGCAGTTACCGGCTGAACACTGAAGCTTTCTTT
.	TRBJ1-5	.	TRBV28	CASSPFYVPQHF	TGTGCCAGCAGTCCATTTTACGTGCCCCAGCATTTT
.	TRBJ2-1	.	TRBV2	CASRGTGNEQFF	TGTGCCAGCAGGGGGACTGGGAATGAGCAGTTCTTC
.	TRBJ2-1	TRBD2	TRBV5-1	CASSLAGLAVNEQFF	TGCGCCAGCAGCTTGGCTGGACTAGCGGTGAATGAGCAGTTCTTC
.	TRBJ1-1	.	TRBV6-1	CASRTVWGGVEAFF	TGTGCCAGCAGGACTGTGTGGGGGGGCGTCGAAGCTTTCTTT
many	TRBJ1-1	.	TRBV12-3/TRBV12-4	CASSSIRRGWGKAFF	TGTGCCAGCAGTTCTATCCGCCGGGGATGGGGAAAAGCTTTCTTT
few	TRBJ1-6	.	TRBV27	CASSLVTAGDSPLHF	TGTGCCAGCAGTTTGGTAACGGCGGGGGATTCACCCCTCCACTTT
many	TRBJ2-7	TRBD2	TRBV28	CASSDPIPSGNYEQYF	TGTGCCAGCAGTGATCCAATCCCTAGCGGGAACTACGAGCAGTACTTC
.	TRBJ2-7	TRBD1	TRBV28	CASSSHLTGDEQYF	TGTGCCAGCAGTTCCCACTTGACAGGGGACGAGCAGTACTTC
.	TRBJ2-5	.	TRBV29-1	CTDDLQGETQYF	TGCACCGATGACCTCCAGGGAGAGACCCAGTACTTC
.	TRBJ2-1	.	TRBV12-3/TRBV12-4	CASSLHTNEQFF	TGTGCCAGCAGTTTACATACCAATGAGCAGTTCTTC
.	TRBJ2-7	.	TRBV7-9	CASSFGSSGSYYEQYF	TGTGCCAGCAGCTTTGGGTCCAGCGGATCATACTACGAGCAGTACTTC
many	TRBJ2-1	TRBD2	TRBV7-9	CASSYLAGVDVNEQFF	TGTGCCAGCAGCTACCTAGCGGGAGTAGATGTCAATGAGCAGTTCTTC
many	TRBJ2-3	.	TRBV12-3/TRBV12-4	CASSLQGSDTQYF	TGTGCCAGCAGTCTACAGGGTTCAGATACGCAGTATTTT
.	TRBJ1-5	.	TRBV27	CASRPGGNQPQHF	TGTGCCAGCAGGCCGGGCGGTAATCAGCCCCAGCATTTT